This is a list of T cell receptor beta chains from one sample in a study of tumor and adjacent non-tumor tissue in lung cancer. TCRdb re-called the multiplex PCR reads with MiXCR, one entry per CDR3 protein. The sample shows roughly 90,000 distinct CDR3 sequences, approximately 73% of them seen only once. The sequencing sample was made of distant non-tumor lung tissue. These receptors were collected from a woman between 50 and 59 years old with non-small cell lung cancer. The CDR3 runs from the conserved cysteine through the conserved F or W. The D gene is left open where the match is weak. For some rows the clone size is stated as once, few or many, or as a class when expanded; others skip it.

.	TRBV6-5	TRBJ2-3	.	TGTGCCAACAGTTACTCGTGGGGAGCGATGGGGGGCACAGATACGCAGTATTTT	CANSYSWGAMGGTDTQYF
.	TRBV11-3	TRBJ2-1	.	TGTGCCATCAGCTTTGATAGTGGAGGGGACAAAGTGCAGTTCTTC	CAISFDSGGDKVQFF
.	TRBV29-1	TRBJ2-3	TRBD2	TGCATTGTTGGAGACCCTAGCGGGAGGCTGGGAGCAGATACGCAGTATTTT	CIVGDPSGRLGADTQYF
.	TRBV4-2	TRBJ2-3	.	TGTGCCAGCAACCAAGAGGCAGGCAACAGGGATGCGCAGTATTTT	CASNQEAGNRDAQYF
.	TRBV11-2	TRBJ2-3	.	TGTGCAAGCATCTTAGATCGGACAGATACGCAGTATTTT	CASILDRTDTQYF
.	TRBV11-2	TRBJ1-3	.	TGTGCCAGCAGTGCAGGCGTGGACTCTGTAAACACCATATATTTT	CASSAGVDSVNTIYF
.	TRBV5-5	TRBJ2-7	.	TGTACCAGCAGCTTCGAAGGGTTATACGAGCAGTACTTC	CTSSFEGLYEQYF
.	TRBV6-5	TRBJ2-1	.	TGTGCCAGCAGTACGTACTTAGACCGGGCCAAGCAATTCTTC	CASSTYLDRAKQFF
.	TRBV10-3	TRBJ2-2	TRBD1	TGTGTCATCAGCGACTCCGGGACAGGGACAAACACCGGGGAGCTGTCTTTT	CVISDSGTGTNTGELSF
many	TRBV5-4	TRBJ2-5	.	TGTGCCAGCAGCCGTCGGGCGGAGGGGGAGACCCAGTACTTC	CASSRRAEGETQYF
.	TRBV2	TRBJ2-5	.	TGTGCCAGCGAGGGACACTACCAAGAGACCCAGTACTTC	CASEGHYQETQYF
once	TRBV11-2	TRBJ2-3	.	TGTGCCAGCAGTGAGTACCGGGATACGCAATGTTTT	CASSEYRDTQCF
.	TRBV5-1	TRBJ1-2	.	TGCGCCAGCAGCCCTCCGACCTCCAACTATGGCTACACCTTC	CASSPPTSNYGYTF
.	TRBV28	TRBJ2-1	.	TGTGACAGCAGTTTGGAGCTTATACGCTCCTACAATGAGCAGTTCTTC	CDSSLELIRSYNEQFF
medium-sized	TRBV29-1	TRBJ2-1	.	TGCAGCGTTGAAGTAAATGAGCAGTTCTTC	CSVEVNEQFF
.	TRBV6-5	TRBJ2-7	TRBD1	TGTGCTAGCGGTTCCGGGACAGGTGGAACCTACGAGCAGTATTTC	CASGSGTGGTYEQYF
.	TRBV6-2/TRBV6-3	TRBJ2-7	.	TGTGCCAGCAGTTGGAACAGCTCGTACGAGCAGTACTTC	CASSWNSSYEQYF
.	TRBV6-5	TRBJ2-1	.	TGTATCAGCACCGTTACTAGGAGCTCCTACAATGAGCATTTCTTC	CISTVTRSSYNEHFF
.	TRBV6-1	TRBJ1-5	.	TGTGCCAGCAGAACTAGACCGGGCCTTCCCCAGCCCCAGCATTTT	CASRTRPGLPQPQHF
.	TRBV4-1	TRBJ2-1	.	TGCGCCAGCAGCCATGAAGGGGGCGGGATAGGGGGGTATGAGCAGTTCTTC	CASSHEGGGIGGYEQFF
many	TRBV6-5	TRBJ2-3	TRBD2	TGTGCCAGCAGCCTCGAGGGCGGGAGAGAGGATACGCAGTATTTT	CASSLEGGREDTQYF
.	TRBV6-2/TRBV6-3	TRBJ2-1	.	TGTGCCAGCAGTCTAGCCCCGTACAATGAGGAGTTCTTC	CASSLAPYNEEFF
few	TRBV29-1	TRBJ2-1	.	TGCAGCGCTATATGTACAGGGAATAAGCAGTTCTTC	CSAICTGNKQFF
.	TRBV5-4	TRBJ2-5	.	TGTGTCAGCAGCCCTGTCGGGGGAGAGGAGACCCAGAACTTC	CVSSPVGGEETQNF
.	TRBV29-1	TRBJ2-1	.	TGCAGTGTTGAAGATCCCCGCCGAAACCTCTACAATGAGCAGTTCTTC	CSVEDPRRNLYNEQFF
.	TRBV12-3/TRBV12-4	TRBJ2-4	.	TGTGCCAGCAGGCCATACTGGGGGGTGGTTGCCAAAAACATTCTGTACTTT	CASRPYWGVVAKNILYF
.	TRBV6-6	TRBJ2-2	.	TGTGATAGCACACAGGGACGGGCAAACACCGGGGAGCTGTTTTTT	CDSTQGRANTGELFF
.	TRBV6-2/TRBV6-3	TRBJ2-7	.	TGTGCCAGCAGCTACGGGGGCAGGGGAGGCGAGCGGTACTTC	CASSYGGRGGERYF
.	TRBV4-1	TRBJ2-6	.	TGCGCCAGCAGCGTAGACTCTGGGGCCTACGTCCTGATTTTT	CASSVDSGAYVLIF
.	TRBV29-1	TRBJ2-1	.	TGTAGCGTTGAGGATCTAGGCGGCTGGAGCTCCTACAATGGGCAGTTCTTC	CSVEDLGGWSSYNGQFF
few	TRBV12-3/TRBV12-4	TRBJ2-1	.	TGTACCAGCAGTTTAGGTGTCCGGGGGCAGTTCTTC	CTSSLGVRGQFF
.	TRBV11-2	TRBJ2-2	.	TGTGCCAGCAGCTTTGAGAATACCGGGGAGCCGTTTTTT	CASSFENTGEPFF
once	TRBV10-3	TRBJ2-6	.	TGTGTCATCAGTGAGACCGATGGTAGCTCTGGAGCCAACGTCCTAACTTTC	CVISETDGSSGANVLTF
.	TRBV29-1	TRBJ2-3	.	TGCAGCGTTGTTTCGACAGCGGATACGCATTATTTT	CSVVSTADTHYF
.	TRBV29-1	TRBJ2-7	TRBD2	TGCAGCGTTGAAGGGACTAGCGGGGCCCCGGGGACCGAGCAGTACTTC	CSVEGTSGAPGTEQYF
.	TRBV20-1	TRBJ2-7	.	TGCAGTGCTAGAGATTTGAGGTCCTACGAGCAGTACTTC	CSARDLRSYEQYF
many	TRBV10-3	TRBJ2-7	.	TGTGCCATCAGTGATAGGAGCTCCTACGAGCAGTACTTC	CAISDRSSYEQYF
medium-sized	TRBV11-2	TRBJ1-6	.	TGTGCCAGCAGCTTAGAGACAGATTATAATTCACCCCTCCACTTT	CASSLETDYNSPLHF
.	TRBV6-2/TRBV6-3	TRBJ2-1	.	TGTACCAGGAGTTTAGCCCATTACAATGAGCAGTTCTTC	CTRSLAHYNEQFF
.	TRBV29-1	TRBJ1-5	.	TGCAGCGTTGAAACGCTACAAGATCAGTCCCAGCATTTT	CSVETLQDQSQHF
.	TRBV12-3/TRBV12-4	TRBJ2-7	.	TGTGCCAACAGTAAAACTCCTACCTTCGAGCAGTACTTC	CANSKTPTFEQYF
.	TRBV28	TRBJ2-2	.	TGTGCCAGCGGTATGCACGGGACAAACACCGGGGAGCTGTTTTTT	CASGMHGTNTGELFF
.	TRBV5-1	TRBJ2-3	TRBD1	TGCGTCAGCAGCCTAGGGACAGGGAGCACAGATACGCAGTATTTT	CVSSLGTGSTDTQYF
.	TRBV4-1	TRBJ2-1	TRBD2	TGCGCCTGCAGCCAAGGTCTAGCGGGAGTAAATGAGCAGTTCTTC	CACSQGLAGVNEQFF
few	TRBV6-5	TRBJ2-1	.	TGTGGCAGTAGTGGTCGGAGCTCCTACAATGAGCAGTTCTTC	CGSSGRSSYNEQFF
many	TRBV5-3	TRBJ2-2	TRBD2	TGTGCCAGAAGCCTGCGCCGGGACTACCCTCGTGGGGAGCTGTTTTTT	CARSLRRDYPRGELFF
.	TRBV6-1	TRBJ2-7	.	TGTGCCAGTAGCAGACTAGGCTACGAGCAGTACTTC	CASSRLGYEQYF
.	TRBV10-1	TRBJ2-7	.	TGCGCTAGCAGTGAACTAGCTGGAGTAAATGAGCAGTACTTC	CASSELAGVNEQYF
.	TRBV7-9	TRBJ2-5	.	TGTGCCAGCAGCTTATTCGAAGAGACCCAGTACTTC	CASSLFEETQYF
.	TRBV28	TRBJ2-2	.	TGTGCCAGCAGTTTATTCGGTCGGCGCGGGATGGCAATCGGGGAGCTGTTTTTT	CASSLFGRRGMAIGELFF
.	TRBV12-3/TRBV12-4	TRBJ2-1	.	TGTGCCAGCGGCCCTGGGGATACCTCCTCCTACAAAGAGCAATTCTTC	CASGPGDTSSYKEQFF
many	TRBV6-4	TRBJ1-4	.	TGTGCCAGCAGCGCCAACGTGAATGAAAAACTGTTTTTT	CASSANVNEKLFF
.	TRBV29-1	TRBJ2-5	TRBD1	TGCAGCATAGAGACAGGGGTGAAGACCCAGTACTTC	CSIETGVKTQYF
.	TRBV29-1	TRBJ2-2	.	TGCAACATTGAAGAGTGGAGGCCGAGAACCGGGGAGCTGTTTTTT	CNIEEWRPRTGELFF
.	TRBV11-2	TRBJ1-3	TRBD1	TGTGTCAGCAGCTTGGGACAGCATACTTCTGGAAACACCATATATTTT	CVSSLGQHTSGNTIYF
.	TRBV29-1	TRBJ2-7	TRBD1	TGCAGAGTGGCCCGGGACAGGAGCTCCTATGAGCAGTACTTC	CRVARDRSSYEQYF
.	TRBV11-2	TRBJ2-7	.	TGTGGTAGCAGCCTGACGGACAATGCCTACGAGCAGTACTTC	CGSSLTDNAYEQYF
.	TRBV29-1	TRBJ1-1	.	TGCAGCGCTGGGGGGGAGCGGCGAAACACTGAAGCTTTCTTT	CSAGGERRNTEAFF
.	TRBV10-3	TRBJ2-7	.	TGTGCCATCGATGGGCAGGACTCCTATGAGCAGTACTTC	CAIDGQDSYEQYF
.	TRBV4-1	TRBJ2-2	TRBD2	TGCGCCAGCAGCCACGTACTAGCGGGAGGTAACACCGGGGAGCTGTTTTTT	CASSHVLAGGNTGELFF